These 5 T cell receptor beta chains share one sample of origin, sequenced in a study of blood T cell repertoires in COVID-19. Clones were read by immunoSEQ multiplex PCR, and TCRdb kept only the in-frame ones, dropping some. This sample yields about 150,000 clones, of which 82% are seen a single time; 13% to 15% belongs to the top ten. Sequenced: peripheral blood. The source is a human donor with acute or convalescent COVID-19. The donor label of this sample is uncertain.

This chain joins TRBV5-1 and TRBJ2-3, with 8 bases fitting TRBD2. The CDR3 runs to 16 residues. Germline V lookup: CDR1 SGHRS, CDR2 YFSETQ. J lost 4 bases, V lost 1 base, and 8 bases had no gene match. The CDR3 loop is CASSLSLAGISDTQYF. As DNA, the CDR3 is TGCGCCAGCAGCTTGAGTCTAGCGGGTATTTCAGATACGCAGTATTTT.

This clone was counted between two and nine times. V and J are TRBV4-2 and TRBJ1-4; maybe TRBD1 (5 bases). V lost 4 bases to trimming and J lost 6 bases, with 12 bases between them. CDR1 LGHNA and CDR2 YNFKEQ come from the germline V gene. CDR3 length equals 14 residues. Here the CDR3 reads CASSPPGLDEKLFF. CDR3 DNA sequence: TGTGCCAGCAGCCCACCGGGACTGGATGAAAAACTGTTTTTT.

The table lists this clone with many counts. The rearrangement uses TRBV9 and TRBJ1-6, with 8 bases lining up with TRBD1. V shed 4 bases, J shed 10 bases, and the junction held 10 bases outside the gene matches. Germline V gives CDR1 SGDLS, CDR2 YYNGEE. The CDR3 has 15 residues. CDR3 sequence: CASSSLPGTGSPLHF. In nucleotides, the CDR3 is TGTGCCAGCAGCTCACTCCCCGGGACAGGATCACCCCTCCACTTT.

This clone was seen once. The V call is TRBV7-9, the J call TRBJ1-4; no definite D call. Trimming removed 5 bases from V and 8 bases from J, with 9 bases in between. Germline lookup yields CDR1 SEHNR and CDR2 FQNEAQ (reference sequence). CDR3 size: 12 residues. The DNA for the CDR3 is TGTGCCAGCAGCCCTCCGGGGGAAAAACTGTTTTTT. Translation gives CASSPPGEKLFF. Full variable domain (rest looked up from reference TRBV7-9 and TRBJ1-4): DTGVSQNPRHKITKRGQNVTFRCDPISEHNRLYWYRQTLGQGPEFLTYFQNEAQLEKSRLLSDRFSAERPKGSFSTLEIQRTEQGDSAMYLCASSPPGEKLFFGSGTQLSVL.

CDR3 protein: CASSPGTTTEAFF. The CDR3 DNA is TGCGCCAGCAGCCCCGGGACAACGACTGAAGCTTTCTTT. The chain couples TRBV5-1 to TRBJ1-1; D may be TRBD1 (6 bases). The CDR3 runs 13 residues. Germline CDR1 is SGHRS and CDR2 is YFSETQ. The germline V and J ends were trimmed by 4 bases and 5 bases, with 12 bases remaining between them.